Each of the 18 T cell receptor beta chains below was sequenced from the same sample in a study of T-cell reconstitution after alpha-beta-depleted transplantation in children. Unique molecular identifiers were built into the TCRbeta library. TCRdb used MiXCR to reprocess the PCR reads, holding one entry per CDR3 protein. The sample lists 200,000 to 250,000 distinct CDR3 sequences; around 9.9% were seen once. The specimen was PBMCs, collected before TCRalphabeta/CD19-depleted stem cell transplant. Receptors originate from a child less than two years old with acute myeloid leukemia, due to receive a stem cell transplant.

This clonotype was detected ten times or more. This chain links TRBV7-2 with TRBJ2-5; 9 positions match TRBD2. Losses at the gene ends were 6 bases for V and 5 bases for J; bases not matched to a gene: 13. The CDR3 has 16 residues. Per germline, CDR1 SGHTA and CDR2 FQGNSA. The CDR3 bases are TGTGCCAGCAGTCTACGGGCCGGGACTAGCAAGGAGACCCAGTACTTC. Translating gives CASSLRAGTSKETQYF.

This chain connects TRBV29-1 to TRBJ2-3; 9 nucleotides agree with TRBD2. The CDR3 covers 14 residues. Germline V gene sequence: CDR1 SQVTM, CDR2 ANQGSEA. Trimming took 4 bases from V and 4 from J; bases not matched to a gene: 6. The CDR3: CSVGAGGPADTQYF. The CDR3 DNA sequence: TGCAGCGTTGGGGCGGGAGGGCCGGCAGATACGCAGTATTTT.

This clonotype was counted many times. The chain links TRBV7-3 to TRBJ2-1, with 7 nucleotides matching TRBD2. The trim removed 4 bases at V and 3 bases at J, leaving 3 bases unmatched. Germline assignment: CDR1 SGHTA and CDR2 FQGTGA. The CDR3 runs 14 residues. In nucleotides, the CDR3 is TGTGCCAGCAGCTCCCTAGCGGTCTACAATGAGCAGTTCTTC. It yields the protein CASSSLAVYNEQFF.

This clonotype was picked up many times. CDR3 protein: CAILPRGDTQYF. The CDR3 nucleotides are TGTGCCATTCTCCCAAGGGGCGATACGCAGTATTTT. The genes are TRBV7-9 and TRBJ2-3; tentative D call: TRBD1 (5 bases). There are 12 residues in the CDR3. Looked up from germline, CDR1 is SEHNR and CDR2 is FQNEAQ (reference sequence). V gave up 10 bases and J gave up 6 bases, with 14 bases separating them.

This clonotype was picked up many times. This chain uses TRBV20-1 with TRBJ2-3; 11 nucleotides align to TRBD2. In germline, CDR1 is DFQATT, CDR2 SNEGSKA (reference sequence). The length of the CDR3 is 15 residues. Trimming cost V 2 bases and J 3 bases; bases outside gene matches: 4. CDR3 in DNA: TGCAGTGCTAGAAACCTAGCGGGAGGTACAGATACGCAGTATTTT. Translation gives CSARNLAGGTDTQYF.

Only a few counts were recorded for this clonotype. CDR3 nucleotide sequence: TGTGCCAGTACCCATTGGGGGACAGGGGGGTCCTACAATGAGCAGTTCTTC. This gives the protein CASTHWGTGGSYNEQFF. The chain combines TRBV19 with TRBJ2-1; 11 bases fit TRBD1. Germline V gene lookup returns CDR1 LNHDA and CDR2 SQIVND (reference sequence). Germline trimming cut 7 bases from V and 1 base from J; bases unmatched to any gene: 9. The CDR3 has 17 amino acids.

This clonotype was observed at least ten times. V usage is TRBV10-3 and J usage is TRBJ1-5; possibly TRBD1 for D (5 bases). The CDR3 covers 13 residues. Germline loops: CDR1 ENHRY, CDR2 SYGVKD. Trimming shortened V by 11 bases and J by 4 bases, and 15 bases separated the two germline ends. CDR3 in DNA: TGTGCCGCAAACCAGGGATTGAATCAGCCCCAGCATTTT. Its protein product is CAANQGLNQPQHF.

This clonotype came up many times. The V and J genes are TRBV15 and TRBJ2-5, with 11 bases aligning to TRBD2. CDR1 and CDR2 (germline): LNHNV, YYDKDF (reference sequence). The CDR3 is made up of 18 amino acids. The trim removed 3 bases at V and 1 base at J, leaving 10 bases unmatched. The CDR3 bases are TGTGCCACCAGCAGGCCGAGGACTAGCGGGCGCCCCCAAGAGACCCAGTACTTC. Its translation is CATSRPRTSGRPQETQYF.

This clonotype was found many times. The chain employs TRBV12-3 or TRBV12-4 and TRBJ1-5, with D unclear. This CDR3 comprises 14 residues. Trimming left V 9 bases short and J 1 base short, with 13 bases between. Here the CDR3 reads CASKLGGSNQPQHF. DNA of the CDR3: TGTGCCAGTAAGCTTGGTGGGAGCAATCAGCCCCAGCATTTT.

This rearrangement joins TRBV5-4 to TRBJ2-2, with D maybe TRBD1 (6 bases). Trimming cost V 0 bases and J 5 bases, with 14 bases left between them. The length of the CDR3 is 16 residues. Germline values: CDR1 SGHNT, CDR2 YYREEE (reference sequence). The CDR3 DNA sequence: TGTGCCAGCAGCTTGGAGGCCCAGGGGCGGACCGGGGAGCTGTTTTTT. It translates to CASSLEAQGRTGELFF.

This clonotype appeared many times. The chain is built from TRBV20-1 and TRBJ2-2; 13 bases map to TRBD2. CDR1 and CDR2 (germline): DFQATT, SNEGSKA (reference sequence). The CDR3 consists of 15 residues. Trimming cost V 5 bases and J 4 bases; bases outside gene matches: 4. The CDR3 protein is CSAPGLAGATGELFF. DNA of the CDR3: TGCAGTGCTCCTGGACTAGCGGGGGCCACCGGGGAGCTGTTTTTT.

There are many counts of this clonotype. The DNA for the CDR3 is TGTGCCATCAGCCTAGCGGGTAGCTCCTACGAGCAGTACTTC. Translation gives CAISLAGSSYEQYF. The J gene is TRBJ2-7, the V gene TRBV10-3; 8 bases are shared with TRBD2. CDR1 ENHRY and CDR2 SYGVKD come from the germline V gene. This CDR3 is 14 amino acids long. The trim removed 6 bases at V and 0 bases at J, leaving 4 bases unmatched.

In this sample, this clonotype turned up many times. V and J are TRBV7-2 and TRBJ2-3; 8 bases fit TRBD2. CDR1 is SGHTA, CDR2 FQGNSA, per germline. The CDR3 extends over 17 amino acids. Germline trimming cut 5 bases from V and 2 bases from J; bases unmatched to any gene: 12. The CDR3 nucleotides read TGTGCCAGCAGCGAACTAGCGGCGGGGGCCACCACAGATACGCAGTATTTT. Amino acid sequence: CASSELAAGATTDTQYF.

Ten or more counts support this clonotype. The rearrangement uses TRBV14 and TRBJ2-2; TRBD1 might be the D (5 bases). Per the germline V gene, CDR1 is SGHDN and CDR2 is FVKESK. CDR3 length equals 20 residues. V was clipped by 5 bases and J by 0 bases, with 25 bases between them. CDR3 sequence: CASSSLDILPQKPNTGELFF. For the CDR3, the DNA is TGTGCCAGCAGCTCGTTGGACATTCTCCCTCAAAAACCGAACACCGGGGAGCTGTTTTTT.

J is TRBJ1-1 and V is TRBV28, with TRBD1 identical over 7 bases. J gave up 10 bases and V 6 bases, and 11 bases lay outside the gene matches. The CDR3 has 13 amino acids. Germline CDR1 is MDHEN and CDR2 is SYDVKM. As DNA, the CDR3 is TGTGCCAGCAGCCCCGACAGGGCGTCTGGAGCTTTCTTT. It translates to CASSPDRASGAFF.

As for this clonotype: A single base separates this from a much larger clone, so it may be a read error. The chain joins TRBV10-3 to TRBJ2-2, with D perhaps matching TRBD1 (5 bases). Trimming pared 5 bases from V and 1 base from J, leaving 20 bases between. The length of the CDR3 is 18 residues. Germline V lookup: CDR1 ENHRY, CDR2 SYGVKD. The CDR3 loop is CAISPRLMDTLNTGELFF. For the CDR3, the DNA is TGTGCCATCAGTCCTCGCCTCATGGACACTCTGAACACCGGGGAGCTGTTTTTT.

This clonotype was detected ten times or more. The chain carries TRBV20-1 and TRBJ2-1, with TRBD2 identical over 12 bases. The CDR3 extends over 18 amino acids. V shed 7 bases, J shed 1 base, and the junction held 14 bases outside the gene matches. The germline gives CDR1 DFQATT, CDR2 SNEGSKA (reference sequence). CDR3 protein: CSDKPSGRALMSYNEQFF. In DNA, the CDR3 is TGCAGTGATAAACCTAGCGGGAGGGCTCTTATGTCCTACAATGAGCAGTTCTTC.

This clonotype was found many times. The rearrangement links TRBV29-1 to TRBJ2-3; 8 nucleotides agree with TRBD2. With V trimmed by 4 bases and J by 0 bases, 0 bases remained unmatched. Germline-derived CDR1 and CDR2 are SQVTM and ANQGSEA. The CDR3 is 13 residues long. CDR3 sequence: CSVASGSTDTQYF. The CDR3 region has the DNA TGCAGCGTTGCTAGCGGGAGCACAGATACGCAGTATTTT.